Listed below are T cell receptor beta chains from one sample, sequenced in a study of control samples from healthy donors and cancer patients. Sequenced by immunoSEQ multiplex PCR; TCRdb stores in-frame clones only, minus some. Of fewer than 250,000 clones in the sample, about 89% were seen once. Sequencing was performed on blood. The receptors stem from a man aged 30-40 years in good health. The CDR3 runs from the conserved cysteine through the conserved F or W. D genes are given only for firm matches. A row's size may be missing; if present it is once, few, many or a size class.

size: .; J: TRBJ1-5; V: TRBV3-1/TRBV3-2; D: .; DNA: TGTGCCAGCAGCCAAGATCGGCGGAGCAATCAGCCCCAGCATTTT; CDR3: CASSQDRRSNQPQHF
size: .; J: TRBJ2-1; V: TRBV6-5; D: TRBD2; DNA: TGTGCCAGCAGTTATAGCACGCCCAAGCGGGGGGGCGAGTTCTTC; CDR3: CASSYSTPKRGGEFF
size: .; J: TRBJ2-1; V: TRBV4-1; D: TRBD1; DNA: TGCGCCAGCAGCAGGGGGACAGGGAACTACAATGAGCAGTTCTTC; CDR3: CASSRGTGNYNEQFF
size: .; J: TRBJ1-1; V: TRBV6-5; D: .; DNA: TGTGCCAGCAGTTACGGGCGACTCTTTGAAGCTTTCTTT; CDR3: CASSYGRLFEAFF
size: .; J: TRBJ2-3; V: TRBV5-1; D: .; DNA: TGCGCCAGCAGCTTGGCTCTCTCCGGGTATTCGGCAGATACGCAGTATTTT; CDR3: CASSLALSGYSADTQYF
size: .; J: TRBJ1-4; V: TRBV27; D: .; DNA: TGTGCCAGCAGTTTAACACAGGTTAACACTAATGAAAAACTGTTTTTT; CDR3: CASSLTQVNTNEKLFF
size: .; J: TRBJ2-7; V: TRBV27; D: .; DNA: TGTGCCAGCATCACAAGACAGGGACTATCCTACGAGCAGTACTTC; CDR3: CASITRQGLSYEQYF
size: .; J: TRBJ1-5; V: TRBV10-1; D: .; DNA: TGCGCCGAGACCCAGGGATGGGGATTTTATAGCAATCAGCCCCAGCATTTT; CDR3: CAETQGWGFYSNQPQHF
size: .; J: TRBJ2-5; V: TRBV7-9; D: TRBD1; DNA: TGTGCCAGCAGCCAAGGACAGGGGAAAGAGACCCAGTACTTC; CDR3: CASSQGQGKETQYF
size: .; J: TRBJ2-3; V: TRBV7-9; D: .; DNA: TGTGCCAGCAGCTTAGGGCGTGGGACTAGCACAGATACGCAGTATTTT; CDR3: CASSLGRGTSTDTQYF
size: .; J: TRBJ1-5; V: TRBV29-1; D: .; DNA: TGCAGCGTTCGCGAGGGTATGAGCAATCAGCCCCAGCATTTT; CDR3: CSVREGMSNQPQHF
size: .; J: TRBJ1-5; V: TRBV3-1/TRBV3-2; D: .; DNA: TGTGCCAGCAGCCAAGATCGGCAGCCCCAGCATTTT; CDR3: CASSQDRQPQHF
size: .; J: TRBJ2-7; V: TRBV14; D: .; DNA: TGTGCCAGCATATCCCTTGATGGGGACTACGAGCAGTACTTC; CDR3: CASISLDGDYEQYF
size: .; J: TRBJ1-1; V: TRBV30; D: .; DNA: TGTGCCTGGAGTGTTCTGGGGGCGAACACTGAAGCTTTCTTT; CDR3: CAWSVLGANTEAFF
size: few; J: TRBJ2-3; V: TRBV10-1; D: .; DNA: TGCGCCAGCAGTGAATTACAGAGAACAGATACGCAGTATTTT; CDR3: CASSELQRTDTQYF
size: .; J: TRBJ1-1; V: TRBV6-6; D: .; DNA: TGTGCCATCAAGGTCAGGGCGAACACTGAAGCTTTCTTT; CDR3: CAIKVRANTEAFF
size: .; J: TRBJ1-4; V: TRBV14; D: TRBD1; DNA: TGTGCCAGCAGCCAAGGTGACAGGGTAAGCACTAATGAAAAACTGTTTTTT; CDR3: CASSQGDRVSTNEKLFF
size: .; J: TRBJ1-6; V: TRBV13; D: .; DNA: TGTGCCAGCAGCATGGCAGGAGGAGCTAATTCACCCCTCCACTTT; CDR3: CASSMAGGANSPLHF
size: .; J: TRBJ1-3; V: TRBV6-5; D: .; DNA: TGTGCCAGCAGTTACTCGGAGGGAAACACCATATATTTT; CDR3: CASSYSEGNTIYF
size: .; J: TRBJ1-2; V: TRBV3-1/TRBV3-2; D: .; DNA: TGTGCCAGCAGCTCACAGCAAGCGGGACGGATAATCTATGGCTACACCTTC; CDR3: CASSSQQAGRIIYGYTF
size: .; J: TRBJ1-6; V: TRBV19; D: TRBD1; DNA: TGTGCCAGTAGACAACAGGGGGAGTATAATTCACCCCTCCACTTT; CDR3: CASRQQGEYNSPLHF
size: .; J: TRBJ2-2; V: TRBV6-5; D: TRBD2; DNA: TGTGCCAGCAGTTACTCACGGGGGGGAGGCGGGGAGCTGTTTTTT; CDR3: CASSYSRGGGGELFF
size: .; J: TRBJ1-1; V: TRBV11-2; D: .; DNA: TGTGCCAGCAGCCCCTCTAGCGAGGCTTTCTTT; CDR3: CASSPSSEAFF
size: once; J: TRBJ1-6; V: TRBV9; D: .; DNA: TGTGCCAGCAGCGTAGTATCTGGTAGAAATTCACCCCTCCACTTT; CDR3: CASSVVSGRNSPLHF
size: .; J: TRBJ2-2; V: TRBV12-3/TRBV12-4; D: .; DNA: TGTGCCAGCAGCCAACAGGGATTCGGGGAGCTGTTTTTT; CDR3: CASSQQGFGELFF
size: .; J: TRBJ1-3; V: TRBV15; D: .; DNA: TGTGCCACCAGCAGAGGACCTGGAAACACCATATATTTT; CDR3: CATSRGPGNTIYF
size: few; J: TRBJ1-1; V: TRBV18; D: .; DNA: TGTGCCAGCTCACCACGCACGAAGAACACTGAAGCTTTCTTT; CDR3: CASSPRTKNTEAFF
size: .; J: TRBJ2-1; V: TRBV19; D: TRBD2; DNA: TGTGCCAGTAGTATAAAGGGAGGGAGGGGTCCCAACAATGAGCAGTTCTTC; CDR3: CASSIKGGRGPNNEQFF
size: .; J: TRBJ1-2; V: TRBV2; D: .; DNA: TGTGCCAGCAGTGAAGGGGTACGTTATGGCTACACCTTC; CDR3: CASSEGVRYGYTF
size: .; J: TRBJ1-5; V: TRBV19; D: .; DNA: TGTGCCAGTACCGATCGGTGGACCGATCAGCCCCAGCATTTT; CDR3: CASTDRWTDQPQHF
size: .; J: TRBJ1-2; V: TRBV2; D: .; DNA: TGTGCCAGCAGTGAGGAGGGAAATGGCTACACCTTC; CDR3: CASSEEGNGYTF
size: .; J: TRBJ1-4; V: TRBV5-1; D: .; DNA: TGCGCCAGCAGCTCGGGGGGCGATGAAAAACTGTTTTTT; CDR3: CASSSGGDEKLFF
size: .; J: TRBJ2-3; V: TRBV3-1/TRBV3-2; D: TRBD2; DNA: TGTGCCAGCAGCCACAGTCTAGCGGGGGGGCCCAGGGATACGCAGTATTTT; CDR3: CASSHSLAGGPRDTQYF
size: .; J: TRBJ1-2; V: TRBV7-9; D: .; DNA: TGTGCCAGCAGCTTAAGGGGGAATACCTATGGCTACACCTTC; CDR3: CASSLRGNTYGYTF
size: .; J: TRBJ1-2; V: TRBV6-6; D: .; DNA: TGTGCCAGCAAGTCTTGGGAGCAAGGGGGCTACACCTTC; CDR3: CASKSWEQGGYTF
size: .; J: TRBJ1-1; V: TRBV30; D: TRBD1; DNA: TGTGCCTGGACGAAGGACAGGGTCGCGACTGAAGCTTTCTTT; CDR3: CAWTKDRVATEAFF
size: once; J: TRBJ2-3; V: TRBV24-1; D: .; DNA: TGTGCCACCAGTGTCCTGGGCAGTGGTGGGGGAGATACGCAGTATTTT; CDR3: CATSVLGSGGGDTQYF
size: .; J: TRBJ2-3; V: TRBV7-8; D: TRBD2; DNA: TGTGCCAGCAGCTTAGCTAGCGGGGGGAGTGATACGCAGTATTTT; CDR3: CASSLASGGSDTQYF
size: .; J: TRBJ1-2; V: TRBV20-1; D: .; DNA: TGCAGTGCTAGGCCCTCGGATGGCTACACCTTC; CDR3: CSARPSDGYTF
size: .; J: TRBJ1-6; V: TRBV19; D: .; DNA: TGTGCCAGTAGTATAGACCCAAATACCCCTAATTCACCCCTCCACTTT; CDR3: CASSIDPNTPNSPLHF
size: .; J: TRBJ2-5; V: TRBV7-9; D: .; DNA: TGTGCCAGCAGCCTAAGTCCCGAAGAGACCCAGTACTTC; CDR3: CASSLSPEETQYF
size: .; J: TRBJ1-2; V: TRBV6-6; D: TRBD1; DNA: TGTGCCAGCAGACCCGGACAGGGGGACTATGGCTACACCTTC; CDR3: CASRPGQGDYGYTF
size: .; J: TRBJ1-2; V: TRBV2; D: .; DNA: TGTGCCAGCAGGCCCGGAGGCGAAATTAACTATGGCTACACCTTC; CDR3: CASRPGGEINYGYTF
size: .; J: TRBJ1-5; V: TRBV5-6; D: .; DNA: TGTGCCAGCAGCCGGGACGGGAACAATCAGCCCCAGCATTTT; CDR3: CASSRDGNNQPQHF
size: .; J: TRBJ1-2; V: TRBV7-3; D: TRBD1; DNA: TGTGCCAGCAGCAAAGGACAGGGCTATGGCTACACCTTC; CDR3: CASSKGQGYGYTF
size: .; J: TRBJ1-2; V: TRBV19; D: .; DNA: TGTGCCACCGCCCCCCTTGGGAATGTGAACTATGGCTACACCTTC; CDR3: CATAPLGNVNYGYTF
size: .; J: TRBJ1-2; V: TRBV5-4; D: TRBD1; DNA: TGTGCCAGCAGACCCGGGACAGCCCCCTATGGCTACACCTTC; CDR3: CASRPGTAPYGYTF
size: .; J: TRBJ2-1; V: TRBV9; D: .; DNA: TGTGCCAGCAGCGAACGGGTCTCCAATGAGCAGTTCTTC; CDR3: CASSERVSNEQFF
size: .; J: TRBJ1-2; V: TRBV6-5; D: .; DNA: TGTGCCAGCAGTACCCGACAGGCTAATGGCTACACCTTC; CDR3: CASSTRQANGYTF
size: .; J: TRBJ2-7; V: TRBV6-1; D: TRBD1; DNA: TGTGCCAGCAGTGAAATCCTTTGGGACAGGGGCTCCTACGAGCAGTACTTC; CDR3: CASSEILWDRGSYEQYF
size: .; J: TRBJ1-6; V: TRBV5-1; D: TRBD1; DNA: TGCGCCAGCAGCTTGGGGGACAGGGTTAGTTCACCCCTCCACTTT; CDR3: CASSLGDRVSSPLHF
size: once; J: TRBJ1-1; V: TRBV6-1; D: .; DNA: TGTGCCAGCAGTGACCAGCGGGCTGAAGCTTTCTTT; CDR3: CASSDQRAEAFF
size: .; J: TRBJ2-3; V: TRBV27; D: .; DNA: TGTGCCAGCAGGGTTGGACGGGGGGATACGCAGTATTTT; CDR3: CASRVGRGDTQYF
size: .; J: TRBJ1-5; V: TRBV18; D: .; DNA: TGTGCCAGCTCACCAACCGGTGGGCAGGGGTGGCAGCCCCAGCATTTT; CDR3: CASSPTGGQGWQPQHF
size: .; J: TRBJ2-7; V: TRBV5-1; D: .; DNA: TGCGCCAGCAGCTTCGACACCGCGAGATACGAGCAGTACTTC; CDR3: CASSFDTARYEQYF
size: .; J: TRBJ2-1; V: TRBV18; D: .; DNA: TGTGCCAGCTCACCCTCCGGAAATGAGCAGTTCTTC; CDR3: CASSPSGNEQFF
size: .; J: TRBJ2-7; V: TRBV4-1; D: .; DNA: TGCGCCAGCAGCCAGGCGGCCGTTGGTAGTTCCACCTACGAGCAGTACTTC; CDR3: CASSQAAVGSSTYEQYF
size: .; J: TRBJ1-2; V: TRBV5-1; D: .; DNA: TGCGCCAGCACTTTAGGGGCTGACTATGGCTACACCTTC; CDR3: CASTLGADYGYTF